The next 22 T cell receptor beta chains were all read from a single sample in a study of T cells in women clearing cervical HPV infection. The method was immunoSEQ multiplex PCR; TCRdb's version includes in-frame clones alone and lacks a portion of them. The ten top clones account for 3.2%, within a sample of under 20,000 clones. Sequenced input: blood buffy coat. All receptors come from a woman aged 18 to 75 with a cervical HPV16 infection that either progressed to CIN3+ or cleared (not recorded which).

Note on this clone: The read ends 3 residues shy of where the CDR3 ends; the end is completed using the germline J gene. This chain uses TRBV5-1 with TRBJ2-2; 8 bases line up with TRBD2. V lost 5 bases, J lost 6 bases, and 0 bases stayed unmatched. The CDR3 sequence is 12 residues long. The germline V gene has CDR1 SGHRS and CDR2 YFSETQ. CDR3 DNA, as far as it was read: TGCGCCAGCAGGCGGGGGGCCGGGGAG. This translates into CASRRGAGE. The CDR3 reads in full as CASRRGAGELFF. Based on the CDR3 plus reference TRBV5-1 and TRBJ2-2, the full variable domain is KAGVTQTPRYLIKTRGQQVTLSCSPISGHRSVSWYQQTPGQGLQFLFEYFSETQRNKGNFPGRFSGRQFSNSRSEMNVSTLELGDSALYLCASRRGAGELFFGEGSRLTVL.

To note about this clone: Coverage ceases 3 residues before the CDR3 finishes, and the germline J gene fills in the end. The chain couples TRBV30 to TRBJ2-7; a weak D match, TRBD2 (5 bases). This CDR3 contains 15 residues. Trimming stripped 0 bases from V and 4 bases from J, with 16 bases between. Germline V CDR1 and CDR2: GTSNPN, SVGIG (reference sequence). The CDR3 is CAWSVRGTIVYEQYF. CDR3 bases read: TGTGCCTGGAGTGTACGGGGAACTATTGTGTACGAG.

On this clone itself: The CDR3 end lies 3 residues beyond the end of the read and is filled in from the germline J gene. This chain connects TRBV30 to TRBJ2-6, with 8 nucleotides matching TRBD1. This CDR3 has 18 residues. Trimming removed 2 bases from V and 2 bases from J; junction bases left unmatched: 11. The germline V gene encodes CDR1 GTSNPN and CDR2 SVGIG (reference sequence). The CDR3 here is CAWSPWGQVVTGANVLTF. Partial CDR3 DNA: TGTGCCTGGAGTCCCTGGGGACAGGTGGTCACTGGGGCCAACGTC.

Concerning this clone itself: The read comes to an end 3 residues before the CDR3 does, leaving the germline J gene to fill in the end. The chain joins TRBV18 to TRBJ2-3; 7 nucleotides align to TRBD2. The CDR3 totals 13 residues. Germline V lookup: CDR1 KGHSH, CDR2 LQKENI. Incomplete CDR3 DNA: TGTGCCAGCTCCCCCGGAGCGGGGTCAACG. The encoded protein is CASSPGAGST. The complete CDR3 sequence is CASSPGAGSTQYF.

Remarks on this clone: The read ends 3 residues early relative to the CDR3; the germline J gene fills the gap. The chain carries TRBV5-1 and TRBJ2-3; D not certain. Germline CDR1 SGHRS, CDR2 YFSETQ. There are 14 residues in the CDR3. V lost 1 base and J 1 base, leaving 7 bases between the germline ends. The covered CDR3 bases are TGCGCCAGCAGCTTGTCGCTAGGCACAGATACG. As protein: CASSLSLGTDT. In full, the CDR3 reads CASSLSLGTDTQYF.

On this clone itself: The read terminates 3 residues before the CDR3 end, so the remaining end is supplied by the germline J gene. The V and J genes are TRBV5-1 and TRBJ2-4; no clear D. The V end lost 3 bases, the J end lost 3 bases, and 4 bases lay between the germline ends. CDR3 length: 12 residues. Germline assignment: CDR1 SGHRS and CDR2 YFSETQ. The CDR3 protein is CASSSGKNIQYF. The sequenced part of the CDR3 DNA is TGCGCCAGCAGCTCGGGCAAAAACATT.

As concerns this clone: The read finishes 3 residues shy of the CDR3 end, and the germline J gene is used to complete it. The rearrangement joins TRBV18 to TRBJ2-2; possibly TRBD2 for D (5 bases). The germline CDR1 and CDR2 sequences are KGHSH and LQKENI. V lost 3 bases to trimming and J lost 7 bases, with 12 bases between them. The CDR3 sequence is 14 residues long. The CDR3 spells CASSPSAAFGELFF. The covered CDR3 bases are TGTGCCAGCTCACCCTCAGCGGCTTTCGGGGAG. Using reference TRBV18 and TRBJ2-2 for the parts outside the CDR3, the full variable domain is NAGVMQNPRHLVRRRGQEARLRCSPMKGHSHVYWYRQLPEEGLKFMVYLQKENIIDESGMPKERFSAEFPKEGPSILRIQQVVRGDSAAYFCASSPSAAFGELFFGEGSRLTVL.

Details on this clone: Sequencing ends 3 residues short of the CDR3 end; the germline J gene provides the rest. The V gene is TRBV30, the J gene TRBJ1-1, with D unresolved. The CDR3 consists of 13 residues. Germline loops: CDR1 GTSNPN, CDR2 SVGIG (reference sequence). With 3 bases removed from V and 5 bases from J, the gap between germline ends came to 13 bases. This CDR3 is CAWSLSRGTEAFF. CDR3 DNA (partial): TGTGCCTGGAGCCTGAGCCGAGGGACTGAA.

In regard to this clone: The CDR3 end lies 3 residues beyond the end of the read and is filled in from the germline J gene. V usage is TRBV2 and J usage is TRBJ2-5; TRBD1 is a possible D gene (7 bases). Germline values: CDR1 SNHLY, CDR2 FYNNEI. The CDR3 spans 14 residues. The chain's CDR3 is CATSDTGAAGTQYF. Partial CDR3 DNA: TGTGCCACATCCGATACAGGGGCTGCGGGAACC.

To note about this clone: The read ends 3 residues shy of where the CDR3 ends; the end is completed using the germline J gene. V gene TRBV11-3 combines with J gene TRBJ2-2; weak D call: TRBD1 (5 bases). Between the trimmed V and J ends, which lost 5 bases and 6 bases, there was a span of 10 bases. This CDR3 is 13 amino acids long. Germline CDR1 SGHNT, CDR2 YENEEA. This CDR3 is CASSPRVSGELFF. The sequenced part of the CDR3 DNA is TGTGCCAGCAGCCCCAGGGTTTCCGGGGAG.

With respect to this clone: The sequence runs out 3 residues before the end of the CDR3; the remainder is reconstructed from the germline J gene. The chain couples TRBV7-3 to TRBJ2-7; 8 nucleotides agree with TRBD1. The CDR3 contains 14 residues. Germline assignment: CDR1 SGHTA and CDR2 FQGTGA. Trimming removed 5 bases from V and 2 bases from J; junction bases left unmatched: 5. The sequenced part of the CDR3 DNA is TGTGCCAGCAGCCTGGGGACAGGAGCCTACGAG. It specifies CASSLGTGAYE. The whole CDR3 region reads CASSLGTGAYEQYF.

CDR3 sequence reads: CAWSVGTVSNSPLHF. The CDR3 DNA, read in part, is TGTGCCTGGAGTGTCGGGACAGTGAGTAATTCACCC. The V gene is TRBV30, the J gene TRBJ1-6; 7 positions match TRBD1. The CDR3 goes on 3 residues after the read ends, and that part is filled in from the germline J gene. This CDR3 region has 15 residues. After removal of 0 bases from V and 6 bases from J, the junction contained 5 bases not matched to a gene. Germline V gene lookup returns CDR1 GTSNPN and CDR2 SVGIG (reference sequence).

Worth noting for this clone: Read data end 3 residues before the CDR3 end; the end is taken from the germline J gene. This chain joins TRBV5-1 and TRBJ2-7; perhaps TRBD2 as D (6 bases). This CDR3 comprises 14 residues. Germline assignment: CDR1 SGHRS and CDR2 YFSETQ. Trimming pared 4 bases from V and 3 bases from J, leaving 14 bases between. The CDR3 bases that were read are TGCGCCAGCAGCCCTTCTGCGGGGTACTACGAG. This gives the protein CASSPSAGYYE. The CDR3 in its entirety is CASSPSAGYYEQYF.

Concerning this clone: The CDR3 end falls 3 residues outside the read, so it is completed with the germline J gene. This chain joins TRBV19 and TRBJ2-5, with TRBD1 identical over 8 bases. Trimming took 5 bases from V and 4 from J; bases not matched to a gene: 3. Germline V gene data show CDR1 as LNHDA and CDR2 as SQIVND (reference sequence). The CDR3 has 13 amino acids. The DNA read from the CDR3 is TGTGCCAGTAGTGGACAGGGTCGAGAGACC. As protein: CASSGQGRET. The CDR3, in full, reads CASSGQGRETQYF.

For this clone: The read ends 3 residues shy of where the CDR3 ends; the end is completed using the germline J gene. The same CDR3 can be traced to other DNA sequences in this sample. This chain uses TRBV19 with TRBJ2-2; 10 nucleotides agree with TRBD2. Germline CDR1 LNHDA, CDR2 SQIVND (reference sequence). V was clipped by 3 bases and J by 2 bases; unmatched bases: 6. The CDR3 consists of 17 residues. The sequenced CDR3 bases are TGTGCCAGTAGTATTAGGCTAGCGGGGGAAAACACCGGGGAG. Translation: CASSIRLAGENTGE. The full CDR3 protein reads CASSIRLAGENTGELFF. Together with reference TRBV19 and TRBJ2-2, the CDR3 gives the full variable domain: DGGITQSPKYLFRKEGQNVTLSCEQNLNHDAMYWYRQDPGQGLRLIYYSQIVNDFQKGDIAEGYSVSREKKESFPLTVTSAQKNPTAFYLCASSIRLAGENTGELFFGEGSRLTVL.

CDR3 bases read: TGTGCCTGGAGTGAGAACAGGGGGTTTTATGGC. This gives the protein CAWSENRGFYG. The full CDR3 reads CAWSENRGFYGYTF. The chain employs TRBV30 and TRBJ1-2; 8 bases align to TRBD1. The read terminates 3 residues before the CDR3 end, so the remaining end is supplied by the germline J gene. The CDR3 covers 14 residues. Trimming took 1 base from V and 5 from J; bases not matched to a gene: 6. CDR1 and CDR2 from the germline V gene are GTSNPN and SVGIG (reference sequence).

To note about this clone: The missing CDR3 end, 3 residues past where the read stops, is filled in from the germline J gene. Different DNA sequences within this sample yield the same CDR3. The J gene is TRBJ2-4, the V gene TRBV18, with TRBD2 matching 8 bases. CDR1 is KGHSH, CDR2 LQKENI, per germline. Trimming removed 6 bases from V and 6 bases from J; junction bases left unmatched: 10. The CDR3 is 15 amino acids. The sequenced part of the CDR3 DNA is TGTGCCAGCTCCCCCTCGGGGGGGGGCGGAAACATT. Amino acids: CASSPSGGGGNI. In full, the CDR3 reads CASSPSGGGGNIQYF. The whole variable domain, filled in from reference TRBV18 and TRBJ2-4, reads NAGVMQNPRHLVRRRGQEARLRCSPMKGHSHVYWYRQLPEEGLKFMVYLQKENIIDESGMPKERFSAEFPKEGPSILRIQQVVRGDSAAYFCASSPSGGGGNIQYFGAGTRLSVL.

Details on this clone: From the germline J gene comes the end of the CDR3, since the read stops 3 residues before it. The chain uses TRBV18 and TRBJ2-7, with TRBD1 matching over 8 bases. The CDR3 covers 13 residues. Trimming cost V 5 bases and J 5 bases; bases outside gene matches: 5. Per the germline V gene, CDR1 is KGHSH and CDR2 is LQKENI. CDR3 bases read: TGTGCCAGCTCAGTCGGACAGGGAGACGAG. Translated: CASSVGQGDE. The whole CDR3 region reads CASSVGQGDEQYF.

Concerning this clone itself: The read terminates 3 residues before the CDR3 end, so the remaining end is supplied by the germline J gene. This chain links TRBV7-6 with TRBJ1-1; a possible D gene is TRBD1 (5 bases). CDR1 and CDR2 (germline): SGHVS, FNYEAQ. The CDR3 runs to 14 residues. Trimming took 5 bases from V and 1 from J, leaving 11 bases between them. CDR3 DNA (partial): TGTGCCAGCAGCCCAACTACAGGGAACACTGAA. Amino acid sequence: CASSPTTGNTE. The CDR3, in full, reads CASSPTTGNTEAFF.

The part of the CDR3 DNA that was read is TGCAGCGTTGTACTTCAGTTGGGCCCCCCCTATGGC. Encoded protein: CSVVLQLGPPYG. The complete CDR3 protein is CSVVLQLGPPYGYTF. The V gene is TRBV29-1, the J gene TRBJ1-2, with D unresolved. Read data end 3 residues before the CDR3 end; the end is taken from the germline J gene. Germline values: CDR1 SQVTM, CDR2 ANQGSEA. The CDR3 totals 15 residues. Trimming stripped 4 bases from V and 4 bases from J, with 19 bases between.

According to its frequency, this clone is medium-sized. The CDR3 end is not reached by the read, which stops 3 residues before it; the germline J gene fills it in. The genes are TRBV2 and TRBJ2-1, with D tentatively TRBD2 (5 bases). The CDR3 is made up of 13 amino acids. Germline V gene data show CDR1 as SNHLY and CDR2 as FYNNEI. V was clipped by 6 bases and J by 4 bases, with 10 bases between them. CDR3 residues: CASRDSLYNEQFF. CDR3 bases read: TGTGCCAGCAGGGACTCTCTATACAATGAG.

The sequenced part of the CDR3 DNA is TGCGCCAGCAGCTACACAGGTCTTCAA. This codes for CASSYTGLQ. The CDR3 reads in full as CASSYTGLQAFF. This rearrangement joins TRBV5-1 to TRBJ1-1, with D maybe TRBD1 (5 bases). The CDR3 end lies 3 residues beyond the end of the read and is filled in from the germline J gene. The germline gives CDR1 SGHRS, CDR2 YFSETQ. The CDR3 covers 12 residues. Filled out from reference TRBV5-1 and TRBJ1-1, the complete variable domain reads KAGVTQTPRYLIKTRGQQVTLSCSPISGHRSVSWYQQTPGQGLQFLFEYFSETQRNKGNFPGRFSGRQFSNSRSEMNVSTLELGDSALYLCASSYTGLQAFFGQGTRLTVV.